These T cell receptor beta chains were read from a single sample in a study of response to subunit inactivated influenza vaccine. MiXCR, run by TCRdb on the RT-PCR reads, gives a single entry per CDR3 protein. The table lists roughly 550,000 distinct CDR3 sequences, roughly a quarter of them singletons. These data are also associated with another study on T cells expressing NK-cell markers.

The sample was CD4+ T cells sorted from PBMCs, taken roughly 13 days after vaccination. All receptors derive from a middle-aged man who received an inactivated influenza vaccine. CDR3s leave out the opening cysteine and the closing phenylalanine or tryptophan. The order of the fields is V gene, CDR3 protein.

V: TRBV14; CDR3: ASSQYRQTSGKEQY
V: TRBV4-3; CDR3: ASSRGSRRSNEKLF
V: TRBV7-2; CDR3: ASSLRQMYNEQF
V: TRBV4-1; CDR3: ASSQVGENTEAF
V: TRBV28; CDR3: ASSLIPRNTGELF
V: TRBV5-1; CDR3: ASSQGRSDEQF
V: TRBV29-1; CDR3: SVVGTGWDTQY
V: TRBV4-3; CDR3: ASSQEGPRTGTGELF
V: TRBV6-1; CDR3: ASSTTWRGGNTIY
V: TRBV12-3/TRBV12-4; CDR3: ASSLRTGWSGNTIY
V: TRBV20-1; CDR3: SSRAYGNTIY
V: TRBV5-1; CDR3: ASSLVGLAGAHTDTQY
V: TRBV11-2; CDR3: ASSSMHRASTDTQY
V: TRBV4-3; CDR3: ASSQDSTSGTDTQY
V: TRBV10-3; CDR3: AISGTRDRVKETQY
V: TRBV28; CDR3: ASRPTWESGRADTQY
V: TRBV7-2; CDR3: ASSLPAGGPETQY
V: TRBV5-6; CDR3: ASSPNGGVSSYNEQF
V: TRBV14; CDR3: ASSQGEPGQGYEQY
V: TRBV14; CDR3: ASSQEIRGEQF
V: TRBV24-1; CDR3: ATSGRTGTGELF
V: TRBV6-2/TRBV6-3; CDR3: ASSMGLASRNIQY
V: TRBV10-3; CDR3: AISSTSVSYEQY
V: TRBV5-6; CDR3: ASSLKWDGQY
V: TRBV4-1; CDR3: ASSQVGPPVPDTQY
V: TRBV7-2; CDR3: ASSPRDTGNTQY
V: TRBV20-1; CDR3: SARDLIATEAF
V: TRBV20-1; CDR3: SAQGSRDQPQH
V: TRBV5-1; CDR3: ASSLGGQTYNEQF
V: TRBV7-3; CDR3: ASSASSGPYNEQF
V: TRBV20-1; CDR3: SARTTDTQY
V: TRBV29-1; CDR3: SVVGVDGYT
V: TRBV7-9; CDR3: ASSFLGGGANEQF
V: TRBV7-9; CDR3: ASSSATGNSYNEQF
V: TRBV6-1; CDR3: ASSEVFQGAQNTEAF
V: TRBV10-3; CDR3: AISDSGEKLF
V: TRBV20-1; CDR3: SASTRLAGGPRYNEQF
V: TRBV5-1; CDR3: ASQEAGGSYNEQF
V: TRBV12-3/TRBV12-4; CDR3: ASSLSLASRELF
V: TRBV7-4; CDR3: ASSRRRQPDEKLF
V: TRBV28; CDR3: ASSMTQGRINQPQH
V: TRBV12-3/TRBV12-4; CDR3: ASSYKGALREGQF
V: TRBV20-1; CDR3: SASDGAEKQY
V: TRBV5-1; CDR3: ASSPGQSSTNEQF
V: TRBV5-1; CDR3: ASSPLAGLGAGELF
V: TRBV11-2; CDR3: ASSRGIQETQY
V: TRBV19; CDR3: ASRGTYRGSYNSPLH
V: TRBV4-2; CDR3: ASSQVGQGGLQY
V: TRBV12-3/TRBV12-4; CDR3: ASSAGPSSYNEQF
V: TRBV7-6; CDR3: ASSLRRSGGAFDEQF
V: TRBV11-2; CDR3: ASSHRTTSGSSYNEQF
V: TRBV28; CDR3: ASSFPGTGVDTQY
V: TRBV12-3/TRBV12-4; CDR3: ASGVRLAGVGEQF
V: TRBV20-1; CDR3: SVFSVVGASSYNEQF
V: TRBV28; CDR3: ASSLLGPNYEQY
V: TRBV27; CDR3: ASKIRQSQETQY
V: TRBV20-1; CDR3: SAAGQADGYT
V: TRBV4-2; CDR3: ASSQEIAGGYNEQI
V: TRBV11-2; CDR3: ASSLEAGSSYEQY